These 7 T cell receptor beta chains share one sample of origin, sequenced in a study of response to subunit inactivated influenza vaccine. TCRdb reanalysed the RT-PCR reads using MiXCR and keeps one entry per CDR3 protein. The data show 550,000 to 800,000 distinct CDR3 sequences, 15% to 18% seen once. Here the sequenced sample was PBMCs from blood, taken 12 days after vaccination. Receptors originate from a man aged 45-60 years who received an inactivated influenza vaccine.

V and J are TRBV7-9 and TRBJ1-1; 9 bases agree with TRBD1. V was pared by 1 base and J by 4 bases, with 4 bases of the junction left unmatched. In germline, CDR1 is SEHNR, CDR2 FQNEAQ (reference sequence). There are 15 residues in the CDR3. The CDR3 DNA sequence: TGTGCCAGCAGCTTAGAGGGACAGGGCGTCACTGAAGCTTTCTTT. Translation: CASSLEGQGVTEAFF.

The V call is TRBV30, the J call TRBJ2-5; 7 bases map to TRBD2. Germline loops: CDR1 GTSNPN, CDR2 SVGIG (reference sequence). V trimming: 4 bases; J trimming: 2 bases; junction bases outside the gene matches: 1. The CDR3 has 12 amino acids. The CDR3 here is CAWNGGQETQYF. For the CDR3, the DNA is TGTGCCTGGAACGGGGGGCAAGAGACCCAGTACTTC.

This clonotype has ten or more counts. The CDR3 reads CAISDLTGQVGYEQYF. DNA of the CDR3: TGTGCCATCAGCGACCTTACGGGACAGGTGGGCTACGAGCAGTACTTC. This rearrangement joins TRBV10-3 to TRBJ2-7; 8 nucleotides align to TRBD1. The germline V gene encodes CDR1 ENHRY and CDR2 SYGVKD. V shed 6 bases and J 3 bases; nucleotides not matched to a gene: 13. The CDR3 contains 16 residues.

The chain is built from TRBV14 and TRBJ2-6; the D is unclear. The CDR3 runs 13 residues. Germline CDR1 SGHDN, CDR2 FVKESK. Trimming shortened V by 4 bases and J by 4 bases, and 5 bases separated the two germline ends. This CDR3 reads CASSPTGANVLTF. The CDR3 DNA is TGTGCCAGCAGCCCAACAGGGGCCAACGTCCTGACTTTC. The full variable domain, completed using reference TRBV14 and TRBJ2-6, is EAGVTQFPSHSVIEKGQTVTLRCDPISGHDNLYWYRRVMGKEIKFLLHFVKESKQDESGMPNNRFLAERTGGTYSTLKVQPAELEDSGVYFCASSPTGANVLTFGAGSRLTVL.

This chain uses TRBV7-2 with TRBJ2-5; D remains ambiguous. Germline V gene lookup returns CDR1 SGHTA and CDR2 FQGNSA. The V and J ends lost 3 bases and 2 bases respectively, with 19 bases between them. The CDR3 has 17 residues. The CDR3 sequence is CASSFASPMIAQETQYF. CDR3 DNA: TGTGCCAGCAGCTTCGCTTCCCCAATGATTGCACAAGAGACCCAGTACTTC.

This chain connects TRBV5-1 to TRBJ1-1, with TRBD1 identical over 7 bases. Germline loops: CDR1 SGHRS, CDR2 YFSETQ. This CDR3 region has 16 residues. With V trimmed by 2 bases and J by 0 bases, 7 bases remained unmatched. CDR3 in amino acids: CASSLGQGEMNTEAFF. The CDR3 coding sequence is TGCGCCAGCAGCTTAGGGCAGGGGGAGATGAACACTGAAGCTTTCTTT. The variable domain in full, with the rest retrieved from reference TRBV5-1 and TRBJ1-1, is KAGVTQTPRYLIKTRGQQVTLSCSPISGHRSVSWYQQTPGQGLQFLFEYFSETQRNKGNFPGRFSGRQFSNSRSEMNVSTLELGDSALYLCASSLGQGEMNTEAFFGQGTRLTVV.

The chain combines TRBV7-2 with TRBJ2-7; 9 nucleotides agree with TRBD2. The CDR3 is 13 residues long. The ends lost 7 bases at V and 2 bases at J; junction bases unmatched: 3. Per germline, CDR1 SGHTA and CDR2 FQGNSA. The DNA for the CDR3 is TGTGCCAGCAAACTAGCGGGCACCTACGAGCAGTACTTC. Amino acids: CASKLAGTYEQYF.